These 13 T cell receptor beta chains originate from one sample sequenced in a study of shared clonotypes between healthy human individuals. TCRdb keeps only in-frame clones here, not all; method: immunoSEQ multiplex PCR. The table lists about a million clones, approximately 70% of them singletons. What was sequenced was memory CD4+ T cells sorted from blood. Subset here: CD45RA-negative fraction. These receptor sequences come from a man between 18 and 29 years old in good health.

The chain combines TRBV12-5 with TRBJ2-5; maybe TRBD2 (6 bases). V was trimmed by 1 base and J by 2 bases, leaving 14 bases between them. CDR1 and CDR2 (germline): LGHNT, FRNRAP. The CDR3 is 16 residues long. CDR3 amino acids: CASGLGRVGGQETQYF. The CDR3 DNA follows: TGTGCTAGTGGTTTGGGCCGCGTGGGGGGTCAAGAGACCCAGTACTTC.

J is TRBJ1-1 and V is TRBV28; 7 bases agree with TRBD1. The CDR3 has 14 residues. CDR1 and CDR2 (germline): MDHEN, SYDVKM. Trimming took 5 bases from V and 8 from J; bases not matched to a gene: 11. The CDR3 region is CASSLRGGSIEAFF. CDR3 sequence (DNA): TGTGCCAGCAGTCTCAGGGGGGGGAGCATCGAAGCTTTCTTT. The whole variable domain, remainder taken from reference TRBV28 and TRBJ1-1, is DVKVTQSSRYLVKRTGEKVFLECVQDMDHENMFWYRQDPGLGLRLIYFSYDVKMKEKGDIPEGYSVSREKKERFSLILESASTNQTSMYLCASSLRGGSIEAFFGQGTRLTVV.

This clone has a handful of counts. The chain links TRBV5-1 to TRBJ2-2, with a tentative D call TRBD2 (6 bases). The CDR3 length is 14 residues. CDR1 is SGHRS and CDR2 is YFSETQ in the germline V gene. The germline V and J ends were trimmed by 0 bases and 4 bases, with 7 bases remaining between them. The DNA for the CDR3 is TGCGCCAGCAGCTTGGAGCGGGCCACCGGGGAGCTGTTTTTT. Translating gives CASSLERATGELFF.

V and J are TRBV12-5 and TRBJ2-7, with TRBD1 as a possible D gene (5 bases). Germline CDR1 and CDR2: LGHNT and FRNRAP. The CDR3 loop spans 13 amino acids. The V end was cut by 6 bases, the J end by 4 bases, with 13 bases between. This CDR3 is CASGTDILYEQYF. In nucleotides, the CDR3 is TGTGCTAGTGGCACGGACATCCTTTACGAGCAGTACTTC.

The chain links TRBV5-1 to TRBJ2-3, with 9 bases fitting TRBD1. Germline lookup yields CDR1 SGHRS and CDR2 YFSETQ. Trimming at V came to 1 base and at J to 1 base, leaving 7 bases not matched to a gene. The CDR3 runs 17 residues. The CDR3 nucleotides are TGCGCCAGCAGCTTGCCTCGGACAGGGGTCGGCACAGATACGCAGTATTTT. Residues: CASSLPRTGVGTDTQYF.

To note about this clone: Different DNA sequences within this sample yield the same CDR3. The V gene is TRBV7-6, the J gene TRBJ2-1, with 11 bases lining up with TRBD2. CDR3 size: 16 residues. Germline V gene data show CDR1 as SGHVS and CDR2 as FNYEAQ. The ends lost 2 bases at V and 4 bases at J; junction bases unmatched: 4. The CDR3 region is CASSLSGTSGYNEQFF. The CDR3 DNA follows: TGTGCCAGCAGCTTATCCGGGACTAGCGGATACAATGAGCAGTTCTTC.

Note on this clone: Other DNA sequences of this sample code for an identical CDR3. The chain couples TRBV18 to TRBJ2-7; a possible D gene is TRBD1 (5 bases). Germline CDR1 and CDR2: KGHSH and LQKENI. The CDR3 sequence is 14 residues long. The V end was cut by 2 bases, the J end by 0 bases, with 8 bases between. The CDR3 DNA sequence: TGTGCCAGCTCACCAGACAGAAGCTCCTACGAGCAGTACTTC. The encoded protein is CASSPDRSSYEQYF.

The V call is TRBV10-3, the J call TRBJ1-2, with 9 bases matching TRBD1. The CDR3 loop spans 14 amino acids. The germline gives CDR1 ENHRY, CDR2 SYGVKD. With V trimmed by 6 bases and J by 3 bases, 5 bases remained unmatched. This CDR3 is CAIRQGARDYGYTF. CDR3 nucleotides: TGTGCCATCAGACAGGGGGCTCGTGACTATGGCTACACCTTC.

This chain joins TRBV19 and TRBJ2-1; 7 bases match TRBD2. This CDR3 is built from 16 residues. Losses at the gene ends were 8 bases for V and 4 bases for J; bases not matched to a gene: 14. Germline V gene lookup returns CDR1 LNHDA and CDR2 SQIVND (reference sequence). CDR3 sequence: CASGTTSVSNYNEQFF. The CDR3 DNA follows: TGTGCCAGTGGGACTACTAGCGTCAGTAATTACAATGAGCAGTTCTTC.

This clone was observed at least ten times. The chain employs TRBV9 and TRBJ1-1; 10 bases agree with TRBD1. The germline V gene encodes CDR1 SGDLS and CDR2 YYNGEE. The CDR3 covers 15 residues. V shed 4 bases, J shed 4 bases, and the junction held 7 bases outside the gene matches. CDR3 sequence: CASSTSTGGTTEAFF. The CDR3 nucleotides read TGTGCCAGCAGCACGTCGACAGGGGGCACCACTGAAGCTTTCTTT.

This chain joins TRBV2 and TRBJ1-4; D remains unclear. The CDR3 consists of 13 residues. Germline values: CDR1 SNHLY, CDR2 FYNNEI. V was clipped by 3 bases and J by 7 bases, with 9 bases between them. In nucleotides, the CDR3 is TGTGCCAGCAGTGACAGGCGCTCTGAAAAACTGTTTTTT. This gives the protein CASSDRRSEKLFF.

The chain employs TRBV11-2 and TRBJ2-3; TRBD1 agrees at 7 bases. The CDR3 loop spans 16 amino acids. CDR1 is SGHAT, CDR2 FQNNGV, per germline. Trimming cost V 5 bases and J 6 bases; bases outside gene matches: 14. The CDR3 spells CASSHQTGAGMDTQYF. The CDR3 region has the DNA TGTGCCAGCAGCCACCAAACAGGGGCAGGAATGGATACGCAGTATTTT.

This chain's CDR3 is CASRLIAGKGETQYF. CDR3 DNA sequence: TGTGCCAGCAGACTGATAGCGGGGAAAGGGGAGACCCAGTACTTC. The chain recombines TRBV6-5 with TRBJ2-5; TRBD2 matches at 8 bases. The CDR3 has 15 residues. Germline V gene data show CDR1 as MNHEY and CDR2 as SVGAGI. Losses at the gene ends were 6 bases for V and 5 bases for J; bases not matched to a gene: 11.